Listed below are T cell receptor beta chains from one sample, sequenced in a study of OX40 agonist ivuxolimab in advanced cancers. TCRdb's copy holds only in-frame clones and misses some; the assay was immunoSEQ multiplex PCR. The repertoire holds tens of thousands of clones, over 85% seen once, with under 0.7% in the top ten. The source was CD4+ or CD8+ T cells sorted from blood, collected in a trial of the OX40 agonist ivuxolimab. The receptors come from an adult with an advanced solid tumor such as melanoma, head and neck, liver or kidney cancer. The CDR3 runs from the conserved cysteine through the conserved F or W. The D gene is left open where the match is weak. Part of the rows lack a size; the others show once, few, many or a class for expanded clones.

J gene,clone size,D gene,V gene,CDR3 DNA,CDR3 protein
TRBJ2-5,NA,NA,TRBV6-5,TGTGCCAGCAGCGGAGTCGGGGAGACCCAGTACTTC,CASSGVGETQYF
TRBJ2-7,NA,NA,TRBV5-1,TGCGCCAGCAGCCCCGGGATATCCGAGCAGTACTTC,CASSPGISEQYF
TRBJ2-7,NA,NA,TRBV19,TGTGCCAGTAGTACTGCCGGGGTCCCCTACGAGCAGTACTTC,CASSTAGVPYEQYF
TRBJ2-7,NA,NA,TRBV6-5,TGTGCCAGTGCTCGGGGGTGGAACGAGCAGTACTTC,CASARGWNEQYF
TRBJ1-2,NA,NA,TRBV9,TGTGCCAGCAGCGGGGCAGGGAATGGCTACACCTTC,CASSGAGNGYTF
TRBJ2-5,once,TRBD2,TRBV7-6,TGTGCCAGCAGCTTAGAGGCTAGCGGGGGAACGTACCAAGAGACCCAGTACTTC,CASSLEASGGTYQETQYF
TRBJ2-5,NA,TRBD1,TRBV2,TGTGCCAGCAGTGACCCGACAGGGTTGGAGACCCAGTACTTC,CASSDPTGLETQYF
TRBJ2-3,NA,TRBD2,TRBV10-1,TGCGCGGCTTTGGGGGGGGGACCCCCGGATACGCAGTATTTT,CAALGGGPPDTQYF
TRBJ1-6,NA,NA,TRBV7-3,TGTGCCAGCAGCTCCCAGGGGACCTATAATTCACCCCTCCACTTT,CASSSQGTYNSPLHF
TRBJ1-4,NA,NA,TRBV5-1,TGCGCCAGCAGCCCTGAATCTGCAACTAATGAAAAACTGTTTTTT,CASSPESATNEKLFF
TRBJ2-3,NA,NA,TRBV6-1,TGTGCCAGCAGTGAGATTCTAGAGGCCCAGGGTACGCAGTATTTT,CASSEILEAQGTQYF
TRBJ2-7,NA,TRBD1,TRBV30,TGTGCCTGGGGGACAGGGGTCAGCTCCTACGAGCAGTACTTC,CAWGTGVSSYEQYF
TRBJ2-1,NA,NA,TRBV7-3,TGTGCCAGCAGCCCCCTGGTAGTGGGATACAATGAGCAGTTCTTC,CASSPLVVGYNEQFF
TRBJ1-2,NA,TRBD1,TRBV5-6,TGTGCCAGCAGCTCTACCACCGGAGACAGGGTTGGCTACACCTTC,CASSSTTGDRVGYTF
TRBJ2-7,NA,NA,TRBV2,TGTGCCAGCAGTCAATCAGGGACCTACGAGCAGTACTTC,CASSQSGTYEQYF
TRBJ2-7,NA,TRBD2,TRBV4-1,TGCGCCAGCAGCTTCGGACTAGCGGGGTCCTACGAGCAGTACTTC,CASSFGLAGSYEQYF
TRBJ2-2,NA,TRBD2,TRBV19,TGTGCCAGTAGTATGCCCAGCGGGAGGGCCCCCGGGGAGCTGTTTTTT,CASSMPSGRAPGELFF
TRBJ2-7,NA,TRBD2,TRBV7-9,TGTGCCAGCAGCTCAGAGCCGCTAGCGGGAACGGGAGAGCAGTACTTC,CASSSEPLAGTGEQYF
TRBJ2-7,NA,NA,TRBV5-1,TGCGCCAGCAGGCTATTATTCAGCTCCTACGAGCAGTACTTC,CASRLLFSSYEQYF
TRBJ2-7,NA,TRBD2,TRBV19,TGTGCCAGTAATCGGGGGGTCGAAGTCTACGAGCAGTACTTC,CASNRGVEVYEQYF
TRBJ1-2,once,NA,TRBV5-1,TGCGCCAGCAGTTCCGGGACACGAGACTATGGCTACACCTTC,CASSSGTRDYGYTF
TRBJ2-6,NA,TRBD2,TRBV4-1,TGCGCCAGCAAGGGAGGGCTCGCCTCTGGGGCCAACGTCCTGACTTTC,CASKGGLASGANVLTF
TRBJ2-3,NA,NA,TRBV6-1,TGTGCCAGCAGTGACTGGACCCCATCCCCTAGCACAGATACGCAGTATTTT,CASSDWTPSPSTDTQYF
TRBJ1-1,NA,NA,TRBV6-1,TGTGCCAGCAGTGAGGGCAGGAACACTGAAGCTTTCTTT,CASSEGRNTEAFF
TRBJ1-2,NA,TRBD1,TRBV7-9,TGTGCCAGCAGCTTAGTTGGGACAGGGATCTATGGCTACACCTTC,CASSLVGTGIYGYTF
TRBJ2-1,few,TRBD1,TRBV30,TGTGCCTGGAGTCGGGACAGGGGGCTCAATGAGCAGTTCTTC,CAWSRDRGLNEQFF
TRBJ1-6,NA,NA,TRBV5-1,TGCGCCAGCAGCTTGGGTTTGGGGACTCCTTCACCCCTCCACTTT,CASSLGLGTPSPLHF
TRBJ2-5,NA,NA,TRBV5-8,TGTGCCAGCTCCAAAGACTACCAAGAGACCCAGTACTTC,CASSKDYQETQYF
TRBJ2-3,NA,NA,TRBV19,TGTGCCAGTAGTATAATCCGGAAGGAAGATACGCAGTATTTT,CASSIIRKEDTQYF
TRBJ2-7,few,NA,TRBV2,TGTGCCAGCAGTGAAAGTCTTGTGGACGAGCAGTACTTC,CASSESLVDEQYF
TRBJ2-3,NA,TRBD2,TRBV30,TGTGCCTGGAGGGCTAGCGGGAGCACAGATACGCAGTATTTT,CAWRASGSTDTQYF
TRBJ1-3,NA,NA,TRBV18,TGTGCCAGCTCACGGGGCTCTGGAAACACCATATATTTT,CASSRGSGNTIYF
TRBJ1-2,once,NA,TRBV30,TGTGCCTGGAGTAAAAGTCTATCTAACTATGGCTACACCTTC,CAWSKSLSNYGYTF
TRBJ2-3,once,NA,TRBV19,TGTGCCAGTAGTATAGATCCGATTTCAGTCGCAGACTTAGATACGCAGTATTTT,CASSIDPISVADLDTQYF
TRBJ2-7,once,NA,TRBV19,TGTGCCACCGGACAGTCCCGATACGAGCAGTACTTC,CATGQSRYEQYF
TRBJ1-2,NA,NA,TRBV9,TGTGCCAGCAGCCCCGGCGGCCAGTTCTTCTATGGCTACACCTTC,CASSPGGQFFYGYTF
TRBJ2-7,NA,NA,TRBV5-1,TGCGCCAGCAGCTCCCTATTGAGGGAGGAGCAGTACTTC,CASSSLLREEQYF
TRBJ1-1,NA,TRBD1,TRBV19,TGTGCCAGTAGTATAGATGGGACAGGAGCGAGGGTGAACACTGAAGCTTTCTTT,CASSIDGTGARVNTEAFF
TRBJ2-7,NA,TRBD1,TRBV5-5,TGTGCCAGCAGCTGGCCAGGGGGCCCGAGATCCTACGAGCAGTACTTC,CASSWPGGPRSYEQYF
TRBJ1-5,few,NA,TRBV4-1,TGCGCCAGCAGCCAAGATCCCGGGAATAGCAATCAGCCCCAGCATTTT,CASSQDPGNSNQPQHF
TRBJ1-1,NA,NA,TRBV2,TGTGCCAGCGGGGAGTTTACTGAAGCTTTCTTT,CASGEFTEAFF
TRBJ2-5,NA,TRBD1,TRBV19,TGTGCCAGTAGTATCCACGGGACAGGGGGAAGCGGGACCCAGTACTTC,CASSIHGTGGSGTQYF
TRBJ1-3,NA,TRBD1,TRBV7-8,TGTGCCAGCAGCTTAGCGAGGACAGGGGCTTTCTCTGGAAACACCATATATTTT,CASSLARTGAFSGNTIYF
TRBJ2-3,NA,TRBD2,TRBV30,TGTGCCTGGAGAACTAGCGGGATGACAGATACGCAGTATTTT,CAWRTSGMTDTQYF
TRBJ1-1,NA,NA,TRBV19,TGTGCCAGTAGCGAGACACGGAGGAACACTGAAGCTTTCTTT,CASSETRRNTEAFF
TRBJ2-7,NA,TRBD2,TRBV7-2,TGTGCCAGCAGCTTAGCCGGAGGGGTAGCGGGTAGGGACGAGCAGTACTTC,CASSLAGGVAGRDEQYF
TRBJ2-7,NA,TRBD2,TRBV5-1,TGCGCCAGCAGCATTAGCGGGAACGAGCAGTACTTC,CASSISGNEQYF
TRBJ2-1,NA,NA,TRBV19,TGTGCCAGTAGCCGGCTCGACAGCCTCAACAATGAGCAGTTCTTC,CASSRLDSLNNEQFF
TRBJ2-1,NA,TRBD2,TRBV7-2,TGTGCCAGCAGCTTAGGAGGAGGACTAGCGGGGGGCAATGAGCAGTTCTTC,CASSLGGGLAGGNEQFF
TRBJ1-6,few,NA,TRBV6-4,TGTGCCAGCAGTGCGGACAGTAATTCACCCCTCCACTTT,CASSADSNSPLHF
TRBJ2-7,once,TRBD1,TRBV5-1,TGCGCCAGCAGCAGGGGGACAGGGGAAAGAGAGCAGTACTTC,CASSRGTGEREQYF
TRBJ2-5,NA,NA,TRBV6-5,TGTGCCAGCAGTCGCTCGGGCGTGGAGACCCAGTACTTC,CASSRSGVETQYF
TRBJ1-2,NA,NA,TRBV7-2,TGTGCCAGCAGCTTAGCGCAGGCCAGGGTCTATGGCTACACCTTC,CASSLAQARVYGYTF
TRBJ2-2,NA,NA,TRBV30,TGTGCCTGGAGGTCAAGTAACACCGGGGAGCTGTTTTTT,CAWRSSNTGELFF
TRBJ1-3,NA,NA,TRBV7-9,TGTGCCAGCAGCCTGATGGGAAGCAGCTCTGGAAACACCATATATTTT,CASSLMGSSSGNTIYF
TRBJ1-5,NA,TRBD1,TRBV7-2,TGTGCCAGCAGCTCCTCTTCTCACAGGGGACAAAATCAGCCCCAGCATTTT,CASSSSSHRGQNQPQHF
TRBJ2-1,NA,TRBD2,TRBV30,TGTGCCTGGAGTCGGGTAGCGGGAGGGTATGAGCAGTTCTTC,CAWSRVAGGYEQFF
TRBJ2-7,NA,TRBD1,TRBV5-1,TGCGCCAGCAGCTGGAAACAGGGGTACGAGCAGTACTTC,CASSWKQGYEQYF
TRBJ2-5,NA,NA,TRBV7-8,TGTGCCAGCAGCTTAGGGCGGTACCAAGAGACCCAGTACTTC,CASSLGRYQETQYF